This TCR beta chain was obtained from a study of T-cell memory formation after mild COVID-19. TCRdb reprocessed the 5' RACE reads via MiXCR and lists one record per CDR3 protein. The sample records 40,000 to 60,000 distinct CDR3 sequences, less than 35% being singletons. V gave up 3 bases and J gave up 0 bases, with 3 bases separating them. The CDR3 totals 13 residues. From germline, CDR1 is MDHEN and CDR2 SYDVKM. This sequence joins TRBV28 and TRBJ1-5; D unclear. Input material: PBMCs or a T cell subset sorted from them (not recorded which). This receptor was taken from a man in his late teens or twenties who had mild COVID-19 (a few samples of this study predate the infection). Cell type and time point are not known. The CDR3 spells CASSFSSNQPQHF. The CDR3 DNA reads TGTGCCAGCAGTTTCAGTAGCAATCAGCCCCAGCATTTT.